Shown below are 14 T cell receptor beta chains from a single sample sequenced in a study of blood T cell repertoires in COVID-19. TCRdb's table, derived via immunoSEQ multiplex PCR, lists solely in-frame clones and lacks some. In the table there are a few hundred thousand clones, more than 70% of which are singletons. Material: peripheral blood. These receptors originate from a woman in her 40s who had recovered from COVID-19.

The chain links TRBV27 to TRBJ1-4; TRBD1 might be the D (5 bases). Trimming shortened V by 8 bases and J by 8 bases, and 15 bases separated the two germline ends. Germline V gene sequence: CDR1 MNHEY, CDR2 SMNVEV (reference sequence). CDR3 length: 13 residues. CDR3 sequence reads: CASRRGGSEKLFF. CDR3 nucleotides: TGTGCCAGCCGGCGGGGGGGGAGCGAAAAACTGTTTTTT. Supplemented by reference TRBV27 and TRBJ1-4, the full variable domain reads EAQVTQNPRYLITVTGKKLTVTCSQNMNHEYMSWYRQDPGLGLRQIYYSMNVEVTDKGDVPEGYKVSRKEKRNFPLILESPSPNQTSLYFCASRRGGSEKLFFGSGTQLSVL.

This clone was seen once. The rearrangement joins TRBV30 to TRBJ2-5; 12 bases line up with TRBD2. V was clipped by 5 bases and J by 5 bases; unmatched bases: 6. The CDR3 spans 14 residues. Per the germline V gene, CDR1 is GTSNPN and CDR2 is SVGIG (reference sequence). The CDR3 spells CAWGGLAGWETQYF. The DNA of the CDR3 is TGTGCCTGGGGCGGACTAGCGGGATGGGAGACCCAGTACTTC. Full variable domain (rest looked up from reference TRBV30 and TRBJ2-5): SQTIHQWPATLVQPVGSPLSLECTVEGTSNPNLYWYRQAAGRGLQLLFYSVGIGQISSEVPQNLSASRPQDRQFILSSKKLLLSDSGFYLCAWGGLAGWETQYFGPGTRLLVL.

This chain links TRBV27 with TRBJ2-1; TRBD2 aligns across 11 bases. This CDR3 comprises 18 residues. Losses at the gene ends were 5 bases for V and 9 bases for J; bases not matched to a gene: 18. Germline V CDR1 and CDR2: MNHEY, SMNVEV (reference sequence). The CDR3 DNA follows: TGTGCCAGCAGTCGGGAGGGTAGCGGGAGGGCCTTCTTGGGTGAGCAGTTCTTC. It encodes CASSREGSGRAFLGEQFF.

This clone has only a few counts. The V gene is TRBV4-2, the J gene TRBJ2-5; 12 bases are a match to TRBD2. The CDR3 length is 17 residues. Germline V gene data show CDR1 as LGHNA and CDR2 as YNFKEQ. Trimming removed 0 bases from V and 5 bases from J; junction bases left unmatched: 7. CDR3 coding DNA: TGTGCCAGCAGCCAAGATGGGGGGACTAGCGGGCCGGAGACCCAGTACTTC. Protein product: CASSQDGGTSGPETQYF.

A single count supports this clone. The V call is TRBV28, the J call TRBJ1-2; D unresolved. The length of the CDR3 is 13 residues. The germline V gene has CDR1 MDHEN and CDR2 SYDVKM. Trimming removed 5 bases at V and 9 bases at J, with 16 bases between. CDR3 DNA sequence: TGTGCCAGCAGTACCGGGCCCCGAGGGCGCTACACCTTC. Amino acid sequence: CASSTGPRGRYTF.

The V gene is TRBV7-2, the J gene TRBJ1-3, with 9 positions matching TRBD1. Germline trimming cut 5 bases from V and 4 bases from J; bases unmatched to any gene: 18. The CDR3 is made up of 19 amino acids. Germline V gene data show CDR1 as SGHTA and CDR2 as FQGNSA. The CDR3: CASSGPGTGLFSLGNTIYF. Here the CDR3 DNA reads TGTGCCAGCAGCGGCCCCGGGACAGGGCTTTTCTCGCTCGGAAACACCATATATTTT.

CDR3 protein: CATSDRGTGGYNEQFF. The CDR3 region has the DNA TGTGCCACCAGTGACCGGGGGACAGGCGGGTACAATGAGCAGTTCTTC. V and J are TRBV24-1 and TRBJ2-1, with 8 bases aligning to TRBD1. Germline CDR1 is KGHDR and CDR2 is SFDVKD. The CDR3 is 16 residues long. The trim removed 4 bases at V and 4 bases at J, leaving 8 bases unmatched.

The genes are TRBV7-9 and TRBJ1-2; 8 bases match TRBD1. V was pared by 3 bases and J by 8 bases, with 8 bases of the junction left unmatched. The CDR3 is 14 residues long. Germline lookup yields CDR1 SEHNR and CDR2 FQNEAQ (reference sequence). The CDR3 is CASSLGTGDGGYTF. DNA for the CDR3: TGTGCCAGCAGCTTGGGGACAGGCGACGGGGGCTACACCTTC.

The rearrangement joins TRBV10-3 to TRBJ1-1, with unresolved D. The germline V gene has CDR1 ENHRY and CDR2 SYGVKD. V lost 5 bases, J lost 5 bases, and 12 bases lay in between. This CDR3 comprises 13 residues. The CDR3 protein is CAISTEVYTEAFF. As DNA, the CDR3 is TGTGCCATCAGTACCGAGGTATATACTGAAGCTTTCTTT.

This chain's CDR3 is CASSLGPGGNQPQHF. In DNA, the CDR3 is TGTGCCAGCAGCTTGGGCCCCGGGGGAAATCAGCCCCAGCATTTT. V gene TRBV5-5 combines with J gene TRBJ1-5; a weak D match, TRBD1 (5 bases). Between the trimmed V and J ends, which lost 0 bases and 4 bases, there was a span of 11 bases. CDR3 size: 15 residues. Germline V lookup: CDR1 SGHKS, CDR2 YYEKEE (reference sequence).

The chain uses TRBV5-8 and TRBJ2-7; perhaps TRBD2 as D (5 bases). From germline, CDR1 is SGHTS and CDR2 YDEGEE. The CDR3 covers 18 residues. V was shortened by 5 bases and J by 3 bases, with 27 bases between the two germline ends. CDR3 DNA sequence: TGTGCCAGCAGACCCGGGGTCGGACGCGTCTTGCCATACTACGAGCAGTACGTC. Residues: CASRPGVGRVLPYYEQYV.

V gene TRBV4-3 combines with J gene TRBJ2-7; D unresolved. The ends were cut back, 3 bases at V and 3 bases at J, with 9 bases in the middle. There are 13 residues in the CDR3. In germline, CDR1 is LGHNA, CDR2 YSLEER. In DNA form, the CDR3 reads TGCGCCAGCAGCCAGGGCAGCCACTACGAGCAGTACTTC. As protein: CASSQGSHYEQYF.

The CDR3 region is CASSYSGLAGADEQFF. CDR3 coding DNA: TGTGCCAGCAGTTACTCGGGGCTAGCGGGAGCGGATGAGCAGTTCTTC. The chain combines TRBV6-2 or TRBV6-3 with TRBJ2-1, with 10 positions matching TRBD2. The length of the CDR3 is 16 residues. The V gene's germline CDR1 is MNHEY and CDR2 SVGEGT. V was clipped by 0 bases and J by 8 bases; unmatched bases: 7.

V usage is TRBV5-1 and J usage is TRBJ1-2; 7 bases align to TRBD1. Trimming took 4 bases from V and 8 from J; bases not matched to a gene: 8. Per germline, CDR1 SGHRS and CDR2 YFSETQ. The CDR3 extends over 13 amino acids. The CDR3: CASSPAQGEGYTF. The CDR3 bases are TGCGCCAGCAGCCCAGCCCAGGGGGAAGGCTACACCTTC.